Sequencing of this TCR beta chain was carried out in a study of cytomegalovirus exposure and HLA in healthy donors. About the research overall: Early on, a data release was issued that held some 91 million unique TCRs from HLA-typed donors. Overall study findings and caveats: Association of a missense DCLRE1C variant with TCR beta V- and J-gene trimming was reported in a later analysis.

In the case of this clone: Its target is unknown.

The PCR employed 60 Vbeta primers together with 13 Jbeta primers. Here immunoSEQ multiplex PCR was the method, and the copy in TCRdb shows in-frame clones only, minus some. The profile shows about 130,000 clones, 74% of them singletons. Germline V gene sequence: CDR1 MNHEY, CDR2 SVGAGI. This CDR3 has 13 residues. The sequence was obtained from a woman between 50 and 59 years old in good health and CMV-seropositive. Specimen: PBMCs. This chain uses TRBV6-5 with TRBJ2-5, with D hard to call. The closer fit of TRBJ2-7 to the DNA end suggests the J call may be wrong. The chain's CDR3 is CAALASVSREQYF. CDR3 nucleotides: TGTGCCGCTCTGGCCAGCGTGTCCCGCGAGCAGTACTTC.